These 17 T cell receptor beta chains originate from one sample sequenced in a study of T cell changes during pregnancy in multiple sclerosis. Assay used: immunoSEQ multiplex PCR; TCRdb lists only in-frame clones, some missing. The data contain around 99,000 clones, approximately 92% of them singletons. The sequencing used peripheral blood, collected in the first trimester of pregnancy. The origin of the receptors is a female donor with multiple sclerosis, enrolled in a pregnancy study.

The chain links TRBV27 to TRBJ2-1; 8 bases fit TRBD2. V was pared by 2 bases and J by 6 bases, with 9 bases of the junction left unmatched. Looked up from germline, CDR1 is MNHEY and CDR2 is SMNVEV (reference sequence). The CDR3 covers 16 residues. The CDR3 protein is CASSLEGGRHGNEQFF. In nucleotides, the CDR3 is TGTGCCAGCAGTTTAGAAGGCGGGAGGCACGGCAATGAGCAGTTCTTC.

The genes are TRBV6-5 and TRBJ2-7, with a possible D match to TRBD2 (5 bases). Germline assignment: CDR1 MNHEY and CDR2 SVGAGI. CDR3 length equals 13 residues. Trimming pared 8 bases from V and 0 bases from J, leaving 11 bases between. The CDR3 sequence is CASHTGDSYEQYF. In DNA, the CDR3 is TGTGCCAGCCACACCGGGGACTCCTACGAGCAGTACTTC.

The V call is TRBV4-1, the J call TRBJ2-7; 9 positions agree with TRBD2. Losses at the gene ends were 3 bases for V and 6 bases for J; bases not matched to a gene: 6. This CDR3 comprises 14 residues. Per germline, CDR1 MGHRA and CDR2 YSYEKL. CDR3 residues: CASSQREGQREQYF. The CDR3 DNA is TGCGCCAGCAGCCAGCGGGAGGGCCAGCGCGAGCAGTACTTC.

V and J are TRBV4-1 and TRBJ2-7; a possible D gene is TRBD1 (6 bases). The CDR3 consists of 17 residues. Germline V gene lookup returns CDR1 MGHRA and CDR2 YSYEKL. V was pared by 2 bases and J by 4 bases, with 21 bases between. For the CDR3, the DNA is TGCGCCAGCAGCCAATCCGAGCTTAACAGGGATCCATACGAGCAGTACTTC. This translates into CASSQSELNRDPYEQYF.

The chain has TRBV7-9 and TRBJ2-3, with D maybe TRBD2 (5 bases). V was shortened by 1 base and J by 2 bases, with 10 bases between the two germline ends. The CDR3 consists of 15 residues. Germline-derived CDR1 and CDR2 are SEHNR and FQNEAQ (reference sequence). The CDR3 DNA reads as TGTGCCAGCAGCTTAGGGAGACTAATCACAGATACGCAGTATTTT. Its translation is CASSLGRLITDTQYF.

The V call is TRBV9, the J call TRBJ2-5; 7 bases are shared with TRBD2. The CDR3 loop spans 13 amino acids. Unmatched junction bases numbered 0, after V lost 0 bases and J lost 4 bases. Per the germline V gene, CDR1 is SGDLS and CDR2 is YYNGEE. The CDR3 loop reads CASSVAGGETQYF. CDR3 nucleotides: TGTGCCAGCAGCGTAGCGGGAGGAGAGACCCAGTACTTC. The full variable domain, completed using reference TRBV9 and TRBJ2-5, is DSGVTQTPKHLITATGQRVTLRCSPRSGDLSVYWYQQSLDQGLQFLIQYYNGEERAKGNILERFSAQQFPDLHSELNLSSLELGDSALYFCASSVAGGETQYFGPGTRLLVL.

The chain combines TRBV7-9 with TRBJ1-2; possible D gene TRBD1, 5 bases. Germline V gene data show CDR1 as SEHNR and CDR2 as FQNEAQ (reference sequence). The CDR3 sequence is 14 residues long. V dropped 3 bases and J dropped 5 bases, with 13 bases sitting between them. The CDR3 protein is CASSFIGVGYGYTF. As DNA, the CDR3 is TGTGCCAGCAGCTTCATAGGGGTGGGGTATGGCTACACCTTC.

This chain links TRBV28 with TRBJ2-1; 9 nucleotides align to TRBD1. CDR3 length: 15 residues. Per germline, CDR1 MDHEN and CDR2 SYDVKM. With V trimmed by 5 bases and J by 6 bases, 8 bases remained unmatched. As DNA, the CDR3 is TGTGCCAGCAGTCCAGTGGGACAGGGACCCAATGAGCAGTTCTTC. It yields the protein CASSPVGQGPNEQFF.

The rearrangement uses TRBV7-2 and TRBJ1-1, with 7 bases aligning to TRBD1. V lost 6 bases, J lost 0 bases, and 7 bases stayed unmatched. This CDR3 contains 15 residues. CDR1 and CDR2 from the germline V gene are SGHTA and FQGNSA. The CDR3 here is CASRRTGLLNTEAFF. In DNA form, the CDR3 reads TGTGCCAGCAGACGGACAGGCCTTCTGAACACTGAAGCTTTCTTT.

V and J are TRBV7-9 and TRBJ2-7; TRBD2 matches 8 bases. CDR1 is SEHNR and CDR2 is FQNEAQ in the germline V gene (reference sequence). CDR3 size: 13 residues. J lost 3 bases, V lost 4 bases, and 2 bases had no gene match. The DNA of the CDR3 is TGTGCCAGCAGCTCCGGGACTAGCTACGAGCAGTACTTC. It translates to CASSSGTSYEQYF.

The V call is TRBV19, the J call TRBJ2-7; 9 positions match TRBD1. The length of the CDR3 is 15 residues. The V gene end was trimmed by 3 bases and the J gene end by 2 bases; junction bases not matched to a gene: 5. Germline assignment: CDR1 LNHDA and CDR2 SQIVND (reference sequence). The CDR3 reads CASSMGQGGPYEQYF. The DNA for the CDR3 is TGTGCCAGTAGTATGGGACAGGGAGGTCCCTACGAGCAGTACTTC.

V is TRBV5-6 and J is TRBJ2-7, with D possibly matching TRBD1 (6 bases). From germline, CDR1 is SGHDT and CDR2 YYEEEE. V was shortened by 3 bases and J by 1 base, with 8 bases between the two germline ends. The CDR3 runs to 13 residues. In DNA, the CDR3 is TGTGCCAGCAGCTCAGACAGGTCCTACGAGCAGTACTTC. Translated: CASSSDRSYEQYF.

The genes are TRBV14 and TRBJ1-1; D gene unclear. Trimming removed 0 bases at V and 3 bases at J, with 14 bases between. The CDR3 is made up of 16 amino acids. Germline values: CDR1 SGHDN, CDR2 FVKESK. The CDR3 DNA is TGTGCCAGCAGCCAAGAGGTCCTATTGACTTACACTGAAGCTTTCTTT. It yields the protein CASSQEVLLTYTEAFF. Based on the CDR3 plus reference TRBV14 and TRBJ1-1, the full variable domain is EAGVTQFPSHSVIEKGQTVTLRCDPISGHDNLYWYRRVMGKEIKFLLHFVKESKQDESGMPNNRFLAERTGGTYSTLKVQPAELEDSGVYFCASSQEVLLTYTEAFFGQGTRLTVV.

The chain employs TRBV6-5 and TRBJ2-7; 7 positions match TRBD2. Germline CDR1 MNHEY, CDR2 SVGAGI. This CDR3 spans 15 amino acids. V was pared by 8 bases and J by 3 bases, with 13 bases of the junction left unmatched. CDR3 coding DNA: TGTGCCAGCCGAATAAGGCGGGAGCGCGTCTACGAGCAGTACTTC. It yields the protein CASRIRRERVYEQYF.

The V gene is TRBV27, the J gene TRBJ2-1; 11 bases line up with TRBD2. CDR1 MNHEY and CDR2 SMNVEV come from the germline V gene (reference sequence). V trimming: 8 bases; J trimming: 8 bases; junction bases outside the gene matches: 11. CDR3 length: 15 amino acids. The CDR3: CASGEIAGGLHEQFF. CDR3 DNA: TGTGCCAGCGGGGAGATAGCGGGAGGGCTGCATGAGCAGTTCTTC.

V gene TRBV19 combines with J gene TRBJ1-5; possible D gene TRBD1, 6 bases. The CDR3 runs to 14 residues. Trimming removed 7 bases at V and 10 bases at J, with 20 bases between. Looked up from germline, CDR1 is LNHDA and CDR2 is SQIVND (reference sequence). CDR3 amino acids: CASTQNDRLGPQHF. The CDR3 nucleotides are TGTGCCAGTACCCAAAACGACAGGTTGGGACCCCAGCATTTT.

The chain joins TRBV27 to TRBJ2-1; D unresolved. The CDR3 length is 14 residues. From germline, CDR1 is MNHEY and CDR2 SMNVEV (reference sequence). The V gene lost 2 bases and the J gene lost 2 bases, with 7 bases spanning the gap. CDR3 in DNA: TGTGCCAGCAGTTTAGGGCTCCCCTACAATGAGCAGTTCTTC. Amino acid sequence: CASSLGLPYNEQFF.